This T cell receptor (beta chain) was sequenced in a study of OX40 agonist ivuxolimab in advanced cancers. Clones were sequenced by immunoSEQ multiplex PCR, and TCRdb holds only the in-frame ones, with some missing. Here the sample spans 32,000 or so clones, about four fifths being singletons. The junction had 1 base not matched to a gene; V was cut back by 3 bases and J by 2 bases. Looked up from germline, CDR1 is SGHKS and CDR2 is YYEKEE (reference sequence). The CDR3 is 14 residues long. The V and J genes are TRBV5-5 and TRBJ2-3, with 9 bases fitting TRBD1. This receptor was obtained from an adult with an advanced solid tumor such as melanoma, head and neck, liver or kidney cancer. Sample: CD4+ or CD8+ T cells sorted from blood, taken in a trial of the OX40 agonist ivuxolimab. The CDR3 DNA reads as TGTGCCAGCAGCTGGACAGGGGACACAGATACGCAGTATTTT. Translation: CASSWTGDTDTQYF.